The next 29 T cell receptor beta chains were all read from a single sample in a study of OX40 agonist ivuxolimab in advanced cancers. The receptor library was made with the immunoSEQ multiplex PCR assay. TCRdb holds this immuneACCESS table with in-frame rearrangements only. Some clones are missing; in checked studies, unresolved V genes explain under half, and the rest has no known cause. This sample gives around 94,000 clones in total; about 92% of them show up just once. The ten biggest clones cover 3% to 4% of the sample. The sequenced sample was CD4+ or CD8+ T cells sorted from blood, obtained in a trial of the OX40 agonist ivuxolimab. These receptors were taken from an adult with an advanced solid tumor such as melanoma, head and neck, liver or kidney cancer.

This chain links TRBV5-4 with TRBJ1-1, with D perhaps matching TRBD1 (5 bases). The germline V gene encodes CDR1 SGHNT and CDR2 YYREEE (reference sequence). The V and J ends lost 1 base and 2 bases respectively, with 12 bases between them. The CDR3 is made up of 15 amino acids. The CDR3 spells CASSLSPDSNTEAFF. The DNA for the CDR3 is TGTGCCAGCAGCTTGTCCCCCGACAGCAACACTGAAGCTTTCTTT.

The chain employs TRBV30 and TRBJ1-1; no clear D. The CDR3 has 13 residues. Germline V gene data show CDR1 as GTSNPN and CDR2 as SVGIG (reference sequence). V lost 0 bases and J lost 8, with 13 bases in between. The CDR3, as DNA: TGTGCCTGGAGTGTAGGGCCCGTCACGGAAGCTTTCTTT. Residues: CAWSVGPVTEAFF.

This clone was counted once. The CDR3 nucleotides read TGTGCCAGCAGCTTCGGACAGCTTAACTATGGCTACACCTTC. It is translated as CASSFGQLNYGYTF. The chain joins TRBV11-2 to TRBJ1-2, with D possibly TRBD1 on 6 matching bases. Trimming shortened V by 3 bases and J by 1 base, and 9 bases separated the two germline ends. Germline V gives CDR1 SGHAT, CDR2 FQNNGV. The CDR3 extends over 14 amino acids.

This clone appeared a single time. The chain recombines TRBV6-1 with TRBJ2-1, with unresolved D. CDR3 length: 11 amino acids. V lost 4 bases, J lost 12 bases, and 10 bases lay in between. In germline, CDR1 is MNHNS, CDR2 SASEGT. The CDR3 is CASSVLSGQFF. CDR3 nucleotides: TGTGCCAGCAGTGTTCTGTCAGGGCAGTTCTTC.

This chain connects TRBV10-3 to TRBJ1-3; 8 bases map to TRBD1. Looked up from germline, CDR1 is ENHRY and CDR2 is SYGVKD. With V trimmed by 3 bases and J by 4 bases, 2 bases remained unmatched. The CDR3 spans 14 residues. In DNA, the CDR3 is TGTGCCATCAGTGACAGGGGGCCAGGAAACACCATATATTTT. Residues: CAISDRGPGNTIYF.

This chain connects TRBV13 to TRBJ2-3, with TRBD2 identical over 11 bases. Unmatched junction bases numbered 4, after V lost 3 bases and J lost 5 bases. The CDR3 runs 15 residues. Germline-derived CDR1 and CDR2 are PRHDT and FYEKMQ (reference sequence). The CDR3, as DNA: TGTGCCAGCAGCTTTAGCGGGGGGGATCAAGATACGCAGTATTTT. The encoded protein is CASSFSGGDQDTQYF.

The chain couples TRBV30 to TRBJ1-3; D gene uncertain. With 4 bases removed from V and 4 bases from J, the gap between germline ends came to 8 bases. Germline V gives CDR1 GTSNPN, CDR2 SVGIG (reference sequence). The CDR3 covers 12 residues. In DNA, the CDR3 is TGTGCCTGGAAGAAGGCGGGAAACACCATATATTTT. Protein product: CAWKKAGNTIYF.

The chain joins TRBV5-1 to TRBJ1-2; 9 bases line up with TRBD1. Trimming removed 7 bases from V and 7 bases from J; junction bases left unmatched: 14. The CDR3 is 15 amino acids. Germline CDR1 and CDR2: SGHRS and YFSETQ. The CDR3 reads CASRDRDLGWFGYTF. CDR3 nucleotide sequence: TGCGCCAGCCGGGACAGGGACCTCGGGTGGTTTGGCTACACCTTC. Drawing the rest from reference TRBV5-1 and TRBJ1-2, the complete variable domain is KAGVTQTPRYLIKTRGQQVTLSCSPISGHRSVSWYQQTPGQGLQFLFEYFSETQRNKGNFPGRFSGRQFSNSRSEMNVSTLELGDSALYLCASRDRDLGWFGYTFGSGTRLTVV.

The V and J genes are TRBV6-5 and TRBJ1-2, with D uncertain. CDR1 is MNHEY, CDR2 SVGAGI, per germline. Trimming took off 2 bases at V and 6 bases at J, with 16 bases between the two ends. CDR3 length equals 15 residues. The CDR3: CASSYHLSLEDGYTF. CDR3 in DNA: TGTGCCAGCAGTTACCACCTCTCTCTGGAGGATGGCTACACCTTC.

This clone was observed a handful of times. CDR3 in amino acids: CASSLGPGNEQFF. CDR3 DNA: TGTGCCAGCAGTTTGGGACCGGGTAATGAGCAGTTCTTC. The J gene is TRBJ2-1, the V gene TRBV27; D may be TRBD1 or TRBD2 (5 bases each). Germline V gene data show CDR1 as MNHEY and CDR2 as SMNVEV (reference sequence). The CDR3 extends over 13 amino acids. Trimming took 3 bases from V and 7 from J, leaving 10 bases between them.

This sequence joins TRBV7-8 and TRBJ1-2; 10 bases are a match to TRBD1. Looked up from germline, CDR1 is SGHVS and CDR2 is FQNEAQ. The trim removed 3 bases at V and 4 bases at J, leaving 2 bases unmatched. This CDR3 spans 14 amino acids. CDR3 DNA sequence: TGTGCCAGCAGCTTCGGACAGGGGGTCTATGGCTACACCTTC. Translating it yields CASSFGQGVYGYTF.

This rearrangement joins TRBV5-1 to TRBJ2-1; D not resolved. Germline V lookup: CDR1 SGHRS, CDR2 YFSETQ. The CDR3 runs 15 residues. V was pared by 0 bases and J by 3 bases, with 10 bases between. CDR3 sequence: CASSLEDGVYNEQFF. DNA of the CDR3: TGCGCCAGCAGCTTGGAAGATGGGGTCTACAATGAGCAGTTCTTC.

The chain recombines TRBV9 with TRBJ2-3; no reliable D call. Germline V gene data show CDR1 as SGDLS and CDR2 as YYNGEE. Trimming removed 4 bases from V and 2 bases from J, with 8 bases in between. The CDR3 is 13 residues long. The CDR3 DNA follows: TGTGCCAGCAGCTCTTACTCCACAGATACGCAGTATTTT. It specifies CASSSYSTDTQYF.

The chain couples TRBV9 to TRBJ1-1; unclear D gene. Germline loops: CDR1 SGDLS, CDR2 YYNGEE. This CDR3 region has 17 residues. The V end was cut by 0 bases, the J end by 3 bases, with 18 bases between. CDR3 residues: CASSVGLGLSRDTEAFF. The CDR3 nucleotides are TGTGCCAGCAGCGTAGGCCTTGGATTAAGTAGGGACACTGAAGCTTTCTTT.

The V call is TRBV27, the J call TRBJ1-1; 11 nucleotides align to TRBD1. The ends lost 5 bases at V and 5 bases at J; junction bases unmatched: 7. CDR1 is MNHEY and CDR2 is SMNVEV in the germline V gene (reference sequence). CDR3 length: 15 residues. Here the CDR3 DNA reads TGTGCCAGCAGTCAAGCCGGGACAGGGGGTACTGAAGCTTTCTTT. Its protein is CASSQAGTGGTEAFF.

This rearrangement joins TRBV2 to TRBJ2-7; possible D gene TRBD1, 6 bases. Germline V gives CDR1 SNHLY, CDR2 FYNNEI. With 3 bases removed from V and 1 base from J, the gap between germline ends came to 7 bases. This CDR3 has 13 amino acids. The CDR3, as DNA: TGTGCCAGCAGTGACGGACAGTCCTACGAGCAGTACTTC. Translated: CASSDGQSYEQYF.

This clone is labeled medium-sized (0.01 to 0.1%). The rearrangement uses TRBV19 and TRBJ1-2; D might be TRBD1 (6 bases). The germline gives CDR1 LNHDA, CDR2 SQIVND (reference sequence). CDR3 length equals 12 residues. Deletions cut 7 bases from V and 4 bases from J, with 10 bases between. CDR3 in DNA: TGTGCCAGTACCCCGGACAGCTATGGCTACACCTTC. This codes for CASTPDSYGYTF.

The rearrangement uses TRBV27 and TRBJ2-1; D is unresolved. Germline CDR1 is MNHEY and CDR2 is SMNVEV (reference sequence). V was trimmed by 2 bases and J by 4 bases, leaving 12 bases between them. The CDR3 has 15 amino acids. This CDR3 reads CASSLLAGSYNEQFF. The CDR3 DNA sequence: TGTGCCAGCAGTTTACTGGCAGGCTCATACAATGAGCAGTTCTTC.

The chain combines TRBV29-1 with TRBJ1-5, with D tentatively TRBD1 (6 bases). The CDR3 covers 12 residues. The V end lost 4 bases, the J end lost 7 bases, and 11 bases lay between the germline ends. The germline V gene has CDR1 SQVTM and CDR2 ANQGSEA. The CDR3 spells CSVVEGGQPQHF. The CDR3 DNA reads as TGCAGCGTTGTAGAGGGGGGCCAGCCCCAGCATTTT.

V is TRBV13 and J is TRBJ2-1, with TRBD2 matching over 15 bases. V was clipped by 4 bases and J by 1 base; unmatched bases: 11. The germline gives CDR1 PRHDT, CDR2 FYEKMQ (reference sequence). The CDR3 is 20 amino acids. The CDR3 DNA follows: TGTGCCAGCAGCTCCCTCCCCGGAGGACTAGCGGGAGGGTCCTACAATGAGCAGTTCTTC. This gives the protein CASSSLPGGLAGGSYNEQFF.

As concerns this clone: The germline gene is not matched at one end of the junction; a read error may be the cause. CDR3 DNA: TGTGCGAGTGACAGAGACATAGCGGGAGGGGTTCTCGAGCAGTACTTC. Its translation: CASDRDIAGGVLEQYF. This rearrangement joins TRBV12-5 to TRBJ2-7; 11 nucleotides match TRBD2. This CDR3 region has 16 residues. Germline V gene data show CDR1 as LGHNT and CDR2 as FRNRAP.

This chain uses TRBV5-6 with TRBJ2-1; TRBD1 might be the D (5 bases). With 4 bases removed from V and 14 bases from J, the gap between germline ends came to 22 bases. CDR1 is SGHDT, CDR2 YYEEEE, per germline. CDR3 length: 14 residues. CDR3 coding DNA: TGTGCCAGCAGCCTCACGGTGGTGTCAGGGCAGGAGTTCTTC. Translating it yields CASSLTVVSGQEFF.

The chain couples TRBV4-2 to TRBJ2-1, with 10 bases lining up with TRBD2. CDR3 length equals 14 residues. The germline CDR1 and CDR2 sequences are LGHNA and YNFKEQ. The V segment lost 3 bases and the J segment 9 bases; nucleotides outside the gene matches: 5. The CDR3 reads CASSHLAGVPEQFF. The DNA for the CDR3 is TGTGCCAGCAGCCATCTAGCGGGAGTCCCTGAGCAGTTCTTC.

V gene TRBV30 combines with J gene TRBJ2-7; D call uncertain. The CDR3 runs 14 residues. Germline CDR1 reads GTSNPN; CDR2 reads SVGIG (reference sequence). V was cut by 3 bases and J by 2 bases, with 14 bases left in between. This CDR3 reads CAWSVTVGTYEQYF. The CDR3 nucleotides are TGTGCCTGGAGCGTGACCGTGGGCACCTACGAGCAGTACTTC.

This chain links TRBV19 with TRBJ2-3, with D unclear. Germline CDR1 reads LNHDA; CDR2 reads SQIVND (reference sequence). The CDR3 has 14 amino acids. Trimming shortened V by 3 bases and J by 3 bases, and 10 bases separated the two germline ends. The CDR3 sequence is CASSIKRRTDTQYF. The CDR3 DNA follows: TGTGCCAGTAGTATTAAGAGACGAACAGATACGCAGTATTTT.

This chain links TRBV7-9 with TRBJ2-1, with a possible D match to TRBD2 (6 bases). CDR3 size: 13 residues. Germline V CDR1 and CDR2: SEHNR, FQNEAQ (reference sequence). V was cut by 4 bases and J by 7 bases, with 11 bases left in between. Written as DNA, the CDR3 is TGTGCCAGCAGCTCCGGGACTCGAAATGAGCAGTTCTTC. Encoded protein: CASSSGTRNEQFF.

The CDR3, as DNA: TGTGCCAGCAGCTTGGGACTAGCGGGCAACTACGAGCAGTACTTC. Protein sequence: CASSLGLAGNYEQYF. The chain carries TRBV5-5 and TRBJ2-7; TRBD2 agrees at 10 bases. Germline trimming cut 0 bases from V and 3 bases from J; bases unmatched to any gene: 3. CDR3 length: 15 residues. Germline V gives CDR1 SGHKS, CDR2 YYEKEE (reference sequence).

The rearrangement joins TRBV2 to TRBJ1-2; TRBD1 is a possible D gene (6 bases). Looked up from germline, CDR1 is SNHLY and CDR2 is FYNNEI. Trimming shortened V by 7 bases and J by 5 bases, and 17 bases separated the two germline ends. This CDR3 region has 14 residues. CDR3 sequence: CASNRVGGEYGYTF. The CDR3 nucleotides read TGTGCCAGCAACAGGGTGGGGGGCGAGTATGGCTACACCTTC.

The chain joins TRBV27 to TRBJ1-5; D is perhaps TRBD1 (6 bases). The CDR3 has 13 residues. V lost 3 bases to trimming and J lost 7 bases, with 10 bases between them. The V gene's germline CDR1 is MNHEY and CDR2 SMNVEV (reference sequence). CDR3 amino acids: CASSLGGGQPQHF. DNA for the CDR3: TGTGCCAGCAGTTTGGGGGGCGGGCAGCCCCAGCATTTT.